This TCR beta chain was identified in a study of cytomegalovirus exposure and HLA in healthy donors. This clone was seen once. The antigen remains unidentified. Study-level results: Later genetic work tied a missense DCLRE1C variant to beta-chain V and J trimming.

The CDR3 has 14 residues. Trimming took 5 bases from V and 3 from J; bases not matched to a gene: 6. Germline V gene sequence: CDR1 SGHNT, CDR2 YYREEE (reference sequence). In the PCR, 60 Vbeta and 13 Jbeta primers were used. Some clones are missing from TCRdb's copy, which holds only in-frame ones; the method was immunoSEQ multiplex PCR. The sample has some 100,000 clones, 62% seen once; the top ten hold approximately 5.8%. Sequenced material: PBMCs. The chain uses TRBV5-4 and TRBJ1-2; 8 nucleotides align to TRBD1. The TCR originated in a woman between 25 and 40 years old in good health and CMV-seropositive. The CDR3 nucleotides are TGTGCCAGCAGGCTGGGACAGGCCGACTATGGCTACACCTTC. Amino acid sequence: CASRLGQADYGYTF.